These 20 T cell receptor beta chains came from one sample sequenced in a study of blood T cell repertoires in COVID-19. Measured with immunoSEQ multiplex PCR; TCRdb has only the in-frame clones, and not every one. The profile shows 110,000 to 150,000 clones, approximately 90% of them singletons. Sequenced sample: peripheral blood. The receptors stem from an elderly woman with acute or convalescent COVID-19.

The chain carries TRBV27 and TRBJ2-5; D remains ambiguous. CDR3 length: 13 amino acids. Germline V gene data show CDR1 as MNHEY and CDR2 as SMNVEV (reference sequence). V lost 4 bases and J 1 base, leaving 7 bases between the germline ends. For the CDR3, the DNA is TGTGCCAGCAGTTCGGGTCGCCAAGAGACCCAGTACTTC. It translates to CASSSGRQETQYF.

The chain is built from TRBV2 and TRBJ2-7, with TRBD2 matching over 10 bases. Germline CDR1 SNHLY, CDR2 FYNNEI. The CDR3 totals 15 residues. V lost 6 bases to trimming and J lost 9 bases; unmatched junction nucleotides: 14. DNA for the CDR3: TGTGCCAGCAGGTCCACTAGCGGGGCCCGATCTGGGCAGTACTTC. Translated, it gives CASRSTSGARSGQYF.

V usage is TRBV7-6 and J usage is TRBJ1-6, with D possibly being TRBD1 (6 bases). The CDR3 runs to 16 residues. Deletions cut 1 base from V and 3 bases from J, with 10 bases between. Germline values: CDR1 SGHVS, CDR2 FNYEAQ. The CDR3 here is CASSLGQAVYNSPLHF. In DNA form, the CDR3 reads TGTGCCAGCAGCTTAGGACAGGCGGTCTATAATTCACCCCTCCACTTT.

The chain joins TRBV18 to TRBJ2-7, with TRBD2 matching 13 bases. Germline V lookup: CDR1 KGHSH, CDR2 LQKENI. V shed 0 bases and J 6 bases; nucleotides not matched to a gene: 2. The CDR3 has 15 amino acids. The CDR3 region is CASSPPGLAGAEQYF. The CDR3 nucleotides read TGTGCCAGCTCACCACCAGGACTAGCGGGGGCCGAGCAGTACTTC.

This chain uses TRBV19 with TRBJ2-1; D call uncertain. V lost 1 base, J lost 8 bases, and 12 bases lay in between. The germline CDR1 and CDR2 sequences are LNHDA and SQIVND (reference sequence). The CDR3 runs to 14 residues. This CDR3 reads CASSIGNQEDEQFF. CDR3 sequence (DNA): TGTGCCAGTAGTATAGGGAACCAAGAGGATGAGCAGTTCTTC.

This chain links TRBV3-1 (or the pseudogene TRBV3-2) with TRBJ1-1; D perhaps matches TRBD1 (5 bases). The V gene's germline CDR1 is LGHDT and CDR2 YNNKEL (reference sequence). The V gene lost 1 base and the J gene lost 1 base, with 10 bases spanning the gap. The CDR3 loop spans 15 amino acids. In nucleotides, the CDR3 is TGTGCCAGCAGCCAAGGGGGCAAAGAGAACACTGAAGCTTTCTTT. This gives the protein CASSQGGKENTEAFF.

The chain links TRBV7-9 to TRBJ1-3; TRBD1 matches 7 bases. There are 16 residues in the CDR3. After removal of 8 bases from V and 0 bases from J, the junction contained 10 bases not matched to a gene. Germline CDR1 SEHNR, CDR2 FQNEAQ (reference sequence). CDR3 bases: TGTGCCAGCGCATTGGAGGGGGCCTCCTCTGGAAACACCATATATTTT. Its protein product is CASALEGASSGNTIYF. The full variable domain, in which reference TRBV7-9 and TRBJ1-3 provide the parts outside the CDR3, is DTGVSQNPRHKITKRGQNVTFRCDPISEHNRLYWYRQTLGQGPEFLTYFQNEAQLEKSRLLSDRFSAERPKGSFSTLEIQRTEQGDSAMYLCASALEGASSGNTIYFGEGSWLTVV.

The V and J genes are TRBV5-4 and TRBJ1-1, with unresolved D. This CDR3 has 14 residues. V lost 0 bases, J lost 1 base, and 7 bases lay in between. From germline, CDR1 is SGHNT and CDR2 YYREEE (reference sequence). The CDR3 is CASSLGVRNTEAFF. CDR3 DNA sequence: TGTGCCAGCAGCTTGGGAGTGAGGAACACTGAAGCTTTCTTT.

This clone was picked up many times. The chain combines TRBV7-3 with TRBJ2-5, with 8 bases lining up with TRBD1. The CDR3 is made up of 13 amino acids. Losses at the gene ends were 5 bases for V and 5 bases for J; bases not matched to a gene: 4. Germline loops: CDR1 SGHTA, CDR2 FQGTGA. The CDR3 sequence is CASSQGAGETQYF. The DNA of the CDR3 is TGTGCCAGCAGCCAGGGGGCCGGGGAGACCCAGTACTTC.

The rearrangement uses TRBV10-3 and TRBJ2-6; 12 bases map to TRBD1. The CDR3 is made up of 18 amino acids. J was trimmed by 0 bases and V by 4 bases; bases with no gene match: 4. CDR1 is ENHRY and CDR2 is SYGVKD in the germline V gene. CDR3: CAISGGQGAHSGANVLTF. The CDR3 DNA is TGTGCCATCAGTGGGGGACAGGGGGCCCACTCTGGGGCCAACGTCCTGACTTTC.

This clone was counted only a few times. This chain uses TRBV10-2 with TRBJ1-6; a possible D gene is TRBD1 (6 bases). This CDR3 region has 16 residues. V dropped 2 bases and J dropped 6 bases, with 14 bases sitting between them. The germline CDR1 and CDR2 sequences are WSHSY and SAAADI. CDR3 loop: CASSELAGAINSPLHF. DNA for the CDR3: TGCGCCAGCAGTGAGCTGGCAGGGGCTATTAATTCACCCCTCCACTTT.

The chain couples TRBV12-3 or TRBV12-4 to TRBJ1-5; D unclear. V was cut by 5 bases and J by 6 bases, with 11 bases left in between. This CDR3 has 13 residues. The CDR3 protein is CASSKLESQPQHF. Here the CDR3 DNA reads TGTGCCAGCAGTAAACTAGAAAGTCAGCCCCAGCATTTT.

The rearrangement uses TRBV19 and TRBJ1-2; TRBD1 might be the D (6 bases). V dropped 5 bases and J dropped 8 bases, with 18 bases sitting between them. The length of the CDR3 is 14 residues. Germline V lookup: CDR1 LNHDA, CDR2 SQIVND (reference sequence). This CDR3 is CASSPLGGADGYTF. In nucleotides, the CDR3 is TGTGCCAGTAGTCCCCTTGGGGGCGCGGACGGCTACACCTTC.

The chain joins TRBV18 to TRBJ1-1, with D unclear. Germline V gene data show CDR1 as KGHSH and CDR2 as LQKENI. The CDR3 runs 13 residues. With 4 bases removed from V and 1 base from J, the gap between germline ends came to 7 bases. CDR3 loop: CASSLHTNTEAFF. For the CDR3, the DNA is TGTGCCAGCTCACTCCACACGAACACTGAAGCTTTCTTT.

The CDR3 reads CASSITPHTAGGNGYTF. DNA of the CDR3: TGTGCCAGTAGTATAACCCCTCACACGGCAGGGGGCAATGGCTACACCTTC. The rearrangement links TRBV19 to TRBJ1-2, with 8 bases that match TRBD1. Germline CDR1 LNHDA, CDR2 SQIVND (reference sequence). J gave up 6 bases and V 2 bases, and 14 bases lay outside the gene matches. This CDR3 contains 17 residues.

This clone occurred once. The CDR3 loop is CASSFSGGIQNTQYF. The CDR3 coding sequence is TGTGCCAGCAGCTTTAGCGGGGGGATACAAAATACGCAGTATTTT. V gene TRBV3-1 (or the pseudogene TRBV3-2) combines with J gene TRBJ2-3; 10 positions agree with TRBD2. In germline, CDR1 is LGHDT, CDR2 YNNKEL (reference sequence). The CDR3 loop spans 15 amino acids. With 5 bases clipped from V and 7 bases from J, the junction kept 9 bases outside the gene matches.

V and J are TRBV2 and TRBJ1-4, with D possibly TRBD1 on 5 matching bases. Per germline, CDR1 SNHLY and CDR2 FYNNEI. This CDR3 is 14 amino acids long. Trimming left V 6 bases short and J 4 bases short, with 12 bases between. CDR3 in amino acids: CASSGGLSNEKLFF. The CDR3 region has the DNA TGTGCCAGCAGCGGGGGACTGAGTAATGAAAAACTGTTTTTT. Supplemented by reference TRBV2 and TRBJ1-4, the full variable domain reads EPEVTQTPSHQVTQMGQEVILRCVPISNHLYFYWYRQILGQKVEFLVSFYNNEISEKSEIFDDQFSVERPDGSNFTLKIRSTKLEDSAMYFCASSGGLSNEKLFFGSGTQLSVL.

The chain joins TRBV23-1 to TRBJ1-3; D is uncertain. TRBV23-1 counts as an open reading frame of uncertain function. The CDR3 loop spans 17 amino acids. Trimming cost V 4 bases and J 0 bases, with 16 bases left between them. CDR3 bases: TGCGCCAGCAGTCCTGCGGGTCCGATTATCTCTGGAAACACCATATATTTT. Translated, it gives CASSPAGPIISGNTIYF.

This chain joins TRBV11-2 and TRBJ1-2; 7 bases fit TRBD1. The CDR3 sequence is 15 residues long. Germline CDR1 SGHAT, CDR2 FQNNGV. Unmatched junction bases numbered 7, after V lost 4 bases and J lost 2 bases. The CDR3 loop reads CASSWRDRANYGYTF. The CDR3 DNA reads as TGTGCCAGCAGCTGGAGGGACAGAGCCAACTATGGCTACACCTTC.

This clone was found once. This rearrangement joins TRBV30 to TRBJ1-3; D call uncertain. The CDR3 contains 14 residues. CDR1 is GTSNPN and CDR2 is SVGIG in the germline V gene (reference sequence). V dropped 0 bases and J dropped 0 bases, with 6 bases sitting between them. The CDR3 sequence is CAWSVRDSGNTIYF. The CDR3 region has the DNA TGTGCCTGGAGTGTACGCGACTCTGGAAACACCATATATTTT. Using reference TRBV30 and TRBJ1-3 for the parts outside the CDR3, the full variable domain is SQTIHQWPATLVQPVGSPLSLECTVEGTSNPNLYWYRQAAGRGLQLLFYSVGIGQISSEVPQNLSASRPQDRQFILSSKKLLLSDSGFYLCAWSVRDSGNTIYFGEGSWLTVV.